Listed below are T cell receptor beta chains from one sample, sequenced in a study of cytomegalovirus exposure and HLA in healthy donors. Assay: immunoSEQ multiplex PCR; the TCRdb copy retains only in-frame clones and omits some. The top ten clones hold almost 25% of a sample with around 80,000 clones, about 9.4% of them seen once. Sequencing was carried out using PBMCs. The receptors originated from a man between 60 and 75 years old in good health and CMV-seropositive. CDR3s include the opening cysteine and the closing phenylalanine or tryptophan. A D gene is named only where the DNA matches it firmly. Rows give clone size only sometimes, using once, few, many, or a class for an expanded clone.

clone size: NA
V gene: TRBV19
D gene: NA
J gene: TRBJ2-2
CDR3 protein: CASSYSSANTGELFF
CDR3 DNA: TGTGCCAGTAGTTATTCTAGCGCGAACACCGGGGAGCTGTTTTTT

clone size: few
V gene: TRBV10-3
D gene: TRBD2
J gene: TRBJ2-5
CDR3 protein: CAISETSGSPETQYF
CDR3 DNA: TGTGCCATCAGTGAGACTAGCGGGAGTCCGGAGACCCAGTACTTC

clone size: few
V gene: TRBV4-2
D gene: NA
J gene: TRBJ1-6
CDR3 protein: CASSLSTPEDSPLHF
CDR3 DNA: TGTGCCAGCAGCCTCTCAACCCCCGAGGATTCACCCCTCCACTTT

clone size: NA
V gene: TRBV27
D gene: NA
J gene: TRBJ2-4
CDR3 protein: CASTSGQNIQYF
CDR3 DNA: TGTGCCAGCACCTCGGGTCAAAACATTCAGTACTTC

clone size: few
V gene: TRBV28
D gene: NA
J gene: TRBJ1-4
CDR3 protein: CASSSLRGDEGEKLFF
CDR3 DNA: TGTGCCAGCAGTTCCCTCCGGGGGGACGAAGGGGAAAAACTGTTTTTT

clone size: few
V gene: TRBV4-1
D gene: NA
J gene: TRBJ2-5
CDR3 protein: CASSQEDSETRETQYF
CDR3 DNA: TGCGCCAGCAGCCAAGAAGATAGCGAAACCCGGGAGACCCAGTACTTC

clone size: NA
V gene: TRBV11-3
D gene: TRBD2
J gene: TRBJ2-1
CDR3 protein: CASSPGTINEQFF
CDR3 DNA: TGTGCCAGCAGCCCGGGGACTATAAATGAGCAGTTCTTC

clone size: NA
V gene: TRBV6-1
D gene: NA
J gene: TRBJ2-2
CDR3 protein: CASPTFTGELFF
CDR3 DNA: TGTGCCAGCCCGACCTTCACCGGGGAGCTGTTTTTT

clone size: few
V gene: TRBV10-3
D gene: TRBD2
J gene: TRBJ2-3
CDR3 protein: CAISEGLAGGGTQYF
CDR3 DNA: TGTGCCATCAGTGAGGGACTAGCGGGGGGGGGTACGCAGTATTTT

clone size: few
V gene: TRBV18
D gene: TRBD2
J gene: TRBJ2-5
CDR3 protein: CASSPNKAGAEETQYF
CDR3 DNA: TGTGCCAGCTCACCTAACAAAGCGGGGGCGGAAGAGACCCAGTACTTC

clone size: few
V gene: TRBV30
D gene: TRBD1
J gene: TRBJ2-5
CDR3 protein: CAWGTGSVQYF
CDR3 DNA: TGTGCCTGGGGGACAGGTTCGGTGCAGTACTTC

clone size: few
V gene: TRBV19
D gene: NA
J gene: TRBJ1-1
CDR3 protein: CASSVTAIEVHTEAFF
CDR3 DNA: TGTGCCAGTAGTGTAACCGCGATTGAGGTCCACACTGAAGCTTTCTTT

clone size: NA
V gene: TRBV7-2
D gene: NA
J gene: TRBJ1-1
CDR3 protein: CASDYWSEAFF
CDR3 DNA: TGTGCCAGCGATTATTGGAGTGAAGCTTTCTTT

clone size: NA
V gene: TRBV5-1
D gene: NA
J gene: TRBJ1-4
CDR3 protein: CASSRDGGANEKLFF
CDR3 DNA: TGCGCCAGCAGCCGGGACGGGGGGGCTAATGAAAAACTGTTTTTT

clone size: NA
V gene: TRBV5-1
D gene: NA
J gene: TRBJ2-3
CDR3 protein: CASSEGLQEVTDTQYF
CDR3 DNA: TGCGCCAGCAGCGAGGGACTCCAGGAGGTGACAGATACGCAGTATTTT